This record covers a single TCR beta chain. This record belongs to a study of preoperative IRX-2 immunotherapy in early breast cancer. The CDR3 covers 14 residues. Profiled with immunoSEQ multiplex PCR; TCRdb holds only in-frame clones, not every one. The repertoire includes around 95,000 clones, just over 85% of them detected once, and about 2.1% sits in the top ten. Treatment meaning: preoperative locoregional IRX-2 cytokine immunotherapy. This phase Ib study tested locoregional IRX-2 cytokine immunotherapy given before surgery. Material: tumor tissue, obtained after IRX-2 immunotherapy. The V and J genes are TRBV12-2 and TRBJ1-3; the table's TRBD1 call for D was not verified on the DNA. TRBV12-2 is a documented pseudogene. The receptor comes from a human donor with breast cancer. The DNA of the CDR3 is TGTGCCGGATCAAAGGGGGCCACTGGAAACACCATATATTTT. Amino acid sequence: CAGSKGATGNTIYF.